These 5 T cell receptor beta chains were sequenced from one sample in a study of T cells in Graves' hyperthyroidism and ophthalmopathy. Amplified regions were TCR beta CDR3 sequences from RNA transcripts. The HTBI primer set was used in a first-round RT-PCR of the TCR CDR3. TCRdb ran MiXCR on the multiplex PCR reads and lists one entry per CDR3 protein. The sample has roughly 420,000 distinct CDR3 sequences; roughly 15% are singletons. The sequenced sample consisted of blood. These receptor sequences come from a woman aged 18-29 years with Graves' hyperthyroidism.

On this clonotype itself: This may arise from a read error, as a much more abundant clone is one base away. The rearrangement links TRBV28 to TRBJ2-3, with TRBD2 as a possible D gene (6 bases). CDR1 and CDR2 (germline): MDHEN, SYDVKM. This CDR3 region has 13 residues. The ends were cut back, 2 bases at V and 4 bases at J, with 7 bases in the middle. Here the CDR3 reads CASSLTSPDTQYF. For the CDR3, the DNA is TGTGCCAGCAGTTTAACTAGCCCAGATACGCAGTATTTT.

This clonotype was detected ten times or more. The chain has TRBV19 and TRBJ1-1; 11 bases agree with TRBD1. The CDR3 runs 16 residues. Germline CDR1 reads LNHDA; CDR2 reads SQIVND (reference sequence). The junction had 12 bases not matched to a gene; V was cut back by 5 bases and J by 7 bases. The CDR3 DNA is TGTGCCAGTAGTGGACAGGGGGCGAAGAAGAAGGTTGAAGCTTTCTTT. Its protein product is CASSGQGAKKKVEAFF.

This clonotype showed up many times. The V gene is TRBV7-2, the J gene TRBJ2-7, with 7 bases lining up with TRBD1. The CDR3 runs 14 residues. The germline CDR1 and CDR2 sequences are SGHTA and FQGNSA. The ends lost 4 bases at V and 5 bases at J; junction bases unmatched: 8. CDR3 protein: CASSSWTGQNEQYF. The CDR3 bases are TGTGCCAGCAGCTCCTGGACAGGTCAGAACGAGCAGTACTTC.

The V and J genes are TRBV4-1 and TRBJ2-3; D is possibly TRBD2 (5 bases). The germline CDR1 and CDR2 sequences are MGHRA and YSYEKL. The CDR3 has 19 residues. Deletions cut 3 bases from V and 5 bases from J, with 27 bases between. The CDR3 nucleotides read TGCGCCAGCAGCCAGACCTATCTGAGGGCTATGAGTTTGGTAGATACGCAGTATTTT. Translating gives CASSQTYLRAMSLVDTQYF.

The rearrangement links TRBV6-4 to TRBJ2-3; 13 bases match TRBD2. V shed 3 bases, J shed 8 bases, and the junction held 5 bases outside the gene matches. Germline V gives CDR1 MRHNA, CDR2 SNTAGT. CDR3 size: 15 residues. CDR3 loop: CASSERTSGSGTQYF. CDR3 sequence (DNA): TGTGCCAGCAGTGAGAGGACTAGCGGGAGTGGTACGCAGTATTTT.